These 17 T cell receptor beta chains were sequenced from one sample in a study of blood T cell repertoires in COVID-19. Profiled with immunoSEQ multiplex PCR; TCRdb holds only in-frame clones, not every one. The repertoire consists of about 240,000 clones, with 80% to 90% occurring once and the leading ten covering approximately 4.5%. Specimen: peripheral blood. The receptors shown here come from a woman in her seventies with acute or convalescent COVID-19.

The CDR3 region is CASSYGQGLGSPLHF. The DNA for the CDR3 is TGTGCCAGCAGTTACGGTCAGGGATTAGGCTCACCCCTCCACTTT. The gene calls are TRBV6-5 and TRBJ1-6, with D perhaps TRBD1 (5 bases). The CDR3 consists of 15 residues. V lost 2 bases and J 10 bases, leaving 15 bases between the germline ends. Germline values: CDR1 MNHEY, CDR2 SVGAGI.

This chain's CDR3 is CASSLRRAVTDTQYF. CDR3 DNA: TGTGCCAGCAGCTTAAGGCGGGCAGTCACAGATACGCAGTATTTT. The J gene is TRBJ2-3, the V gene TRBV7-8, with D possibly TRBD2 on 5 matching bases. V dropped 2 bases and J dropped 2 bases, with 11 bases sitting between them. The length of the CDR3 is 15 residues. Looked up from germline, CDR1 is SGHVS and CDR2 is FQNEAQ.

The chain couples TRBV2 to TRBJ2-7, with TRBD2 matching over 7 bases. The V gene end was trimmed by 2 bases and the J gene end by 6 bases; junction bases not matched to a gene: 4. Germline V gene sequence: CDR1 SNHLY, CDR2 FYNNEI. The CDR3 length is 13 residues. DNA for the CDR3: TGTGCCAGCAGTGAAAATTCGGGGGGCGAGCAGTACTTC. It translates to CASSENSGGEQYF.

The genes are TRBV19 and TRBJ1-1; a weak D match, TRBD1 (6 bases). The V and J ends lost 1 base and 4 bases respectively, with 13 bases between them. The length of the CDR3 is 15 residues. Germline-derived CDR1 and CDR2 are LNHDA and SQIVND (reference sequence). The CDR3 here is CASSIVPRGGTEAFF. The CDR3 nucleotides read TGTGCCAGTAGTATAGTTCCCAGGGGTGGCACTGAAGCTTTCTTT.

The rearrangement links TRBV4-3 to TRBJ1-5, with D possibly TRBD1 on 6 matching bases. Germline V gene data show CDR1 as LGHNA and CDR2 as YSLEER. V lost 0 bases and J lost 6, with 12 bases in between. The CDR3 consists of 15 residues. The CDR3 protein is CASSQDSGGSQPQHF. The CDR3 nucleotides read TGCGCCAGCAGCCAAGATTCGGGGGGCAGTCAGCCCCAGCATTTT.

The chain employs TRBV7-9 and TRBJ2-2, with D perhaps matching TRBD1 (6 bases). Looked up from germline, CDR1 is SEHNR and CDR2 is FQNEAQ (reference sequence). The CDR3 has 14 residues. V lost 5 bases, J lost 3 bases, and 10 bases lay in between. The CDR3 reads CASSVQGYTGELFF. As DNA, the CDR3 is TGTGCCAGCAGCGTACAGGGTTACACCGGGGAGCTGTTTTTT. The full variable domain, its missing parts supplied by reference TRBV7-9 and TRBJ2-2, is DTGVSQNPRHKITKRGQNVTFRCDPISEHNRLYWYRQTLGQGPEFLTYFQNEAQLEKSRLLSDRFSAERPKGSFSTLEIQRTEQGDSAMYLCASSVQGYTGELFFGEGSRLTVL.

V is TRBV6-5 and J is TRBJ2-1; TRBD2 aligns across 11 bases. There are 14 residues in the CDR3. Germline assignment: CDR1 MNHEY and CDR2 SVGAGI. The V segment lost 4 bases and the J segment 9 bases; nucleotides outside the gene matches: 5. Here the CDR3 reads CASSLAGGAGEQFF. CDR3 coding DNA: TGTGCCAGCAGTTTAGCGGGGGGGGCCGGTGAGCAGTTCTTC.

CDR3 residues: CASSPLDRQPQHF. The CDR3 region has the DNA TGTGCCAGCAGCCCCCTTGACAGGCAGCCCCAGCATTTT. The V gene is TRBV12-3 or TRBV12-4, the J gene TRBJ1-5; TRBD1 is a possible D gene (6 bases). This CDR3 region has 13 residues. Trimming removed 6 bases at V and 7 bases at J, with 13 bases between.

V is TRBV28 and J is TRBJ1-2; 7 nucleotides align to TRBD1. The CDR3 covers 15 residues. The junction had 4 bases not matched to a gene; V was cut back by 3 bases and J by 0 bases. The germline CDR1 and CDR2 sequences are MDHEN and SYDVKM. The CDR3 loop is CASSFGGTANYGYTF. The DNA for the CDR3 is TGTGCCAGCAGTTTTGGAGGGACAGCTAACTATGGCTACACCTTC.

The rearrangement links TRBV7-8 to TRBJ2-2; weak D call: TRBD1 (5 bases). This CDR3 comprises 16 residues. Trimming took off 5 bases at V and 4 bases at J, with 17 bases between the two ends. Germline values: CDR1 SGHVS, CDR2 FQNEAQ. The DNA for the CDR3 is TGTGCCAGCAGCAGAATGTCTCAAAGGGGCACCGGGGAGCTGTTTTTT. Protein product: CASSRMSQRGTGELFF.

The chain links TRBV7-9 to TRBJ1-3; no clear D gene. The CDR3 contains 15 residues. Trimming pared 6 bases from V and 0 bases from J, leaving 12 bases between. Germline assignment: CDR1 SEHNR and CDR2 FQNEAQ (reference sequence). CDR3 sequence: CASSTFYSSGNTIYF. The CDR3 DNA is TGTGCCAGCAGTACTTTTTACAGCTCTGGAAACACCATATATTTT. The full variable domain, completed using reference TRBV7-9 and TRBJ1-3, is DTGVSQNPRHKITKRGQNVTFRCDPISEHNRLYWYRQTLGQGPEFLTYFQNEAQLEKSRLLSDRFSAERPKGSFSTLEIQRTEQGDSAMYLCASSTFYSSGNTIYFGEGSWLTVV.

This clone was detected only once. In nucleotides, the CDR3 is TGTGCCAGCAGCTTGCTCGGACAGGGGGCGGTCGATGAGCAGTTCTTC. Its translation: CASSLLGQGAVDEQFF. The chain joins TRBV5-8 to TRBJ2-1; 11 bases are shared with TRBD1. The V gene end was trimmed by 1 base and the J gene end by 8 bases; junction bases not matched to a gene: 8. CDR1 SGHTS and CDR2 YDEGEE come from the germline V gene. The length of the CDR3 is 16 residues.

The gene calls are TRBV7-9 and TRBJ1-5; possibly TRBD1 for D (5 bases). Germline CDR1 and CDR2: SEHNR and FQNEAQ (reference sequence). The CDR3 covers 16 residues. Trimming shortened V by 1 base and J by 5 bases, and 15 bases separated the two germline ends. The CDR3 coding sequence is TGTGCCAGCAGCTTAGGACGTCAGGGAAAGGATCAGCCCCAGCATTTT. Translated, it gives CASSLGRQGKDQPQHF.

The chain employs TRBV28 and TRBJ1-3, with no clear D. The CDR3 runs 16 residues. V was pared by 7 bases and J by 4 bases, with 20 bases between. Per the germline V gene, CDR1 is MDHEN and CDR2 is SYDVKM. CDR3 region: CASTTPRGLLGNTIYF. The CDR3 nucleotides are TGTGCCAGCACTACACCCCGGGGTTTATTAGGAAACACCATATATTTT.

This clone has more than one count but fewer than ten. V is TRBV23-1 and J is TRBJ1-2, with unresolved D. TRBV23-1 is annotated as an ORF whose role is uncertain. The CDR3 is made up of 16 amino acids. V lost 4 bases and J 12 bases, leaving 27 bases between the germline ends. Here the CDR3 reads CASSPKPGCRMDLNTF. As DNA, the CDR3 is TGCGCCAGCAGTCCAAAACCCGGGTGTAGAATGGACTTGAACACCTTC.

The chain recombines TRBV4-1 with TRBJ1-4; unclear D gene. Trimming pared 0 bases from V and 0 bases from J, leaving 8 bases between. This CDR3 region has 16 residues. Germline V gene sequence: CDR1 MGHRA, CDR2 YSYEKL. Here the CDR3 reads CASSQDPTATNEKLFF. CDR3 bases: TGCGCCAGCAGCCAAGATCCCACGGCAACTAATGAAAAACTGTTTTTT.

Here the CDR3 reads CASLPGGQEYNEQFF. Here the CDR3 DNA reads TGTGCCAGTCTACCGGGGGGGCAAGAGTACAATGAGCAGTTCTTC. The chain couples TRBV2 to TRBJ2-1; TRBD2 aligns across 8 bases. In germline, CDR1 is SNHLY, CDR2 FYNNEI. CDR3 size: 15 residues. The V gene end was trimmed by 9 bases and the J gene end by 4 bases; junction bases not matched to a gene: 11. The full variable domain, completed using reference TRBV2 and TRBJ2-1, is EPEVTQTPSHQVTQMGQEVILRCVPISNHLYFYWYRQILGQKVEFLVSFYNNEISEKSEIFDDQFSVERPDGSNFTLKIRSTKLEDSAMYFCASLPGGQEYNEQFFGPGTRLTVL.